This T cell receptor (beta chain) emerged from a study of blood T cell repertoires in COVID-19. Study details: Some COVID-19 samples were acute and others convalescent; all came from the United States, Italy and Spain.

V shed 2 bases and J 2 bases; nucleotides not matched to a gene: 4. The germline gives CDR1 ENHRY, CDR2 SYGVKD. The CDR3 totals 15 residues. Participants' reported clinical history set cohort assignment. Original data processing: Quantification of nucleated cells was approximated via reference gene primer amplification. The table came from immunoSEQ multiplex PCR; TCRdb's copy has only in-frame clones and leaves some out. V and J calls and clone size follow that table, whereas D and trimming were derived from the DNA. The sample lists roughly 400,000 clones, roughly 87% occurring once. This TCR was recovered from a woman aged 40 to 49 with acute COVID-19. The rearrangement joins TRBV10-3 to TRBJ2-7; 9 bases agree with TRBD1. Sequencing input: PBMCs or T cells enriched from blood (not recorded which). CDR3 region: CAISEVQGAPYEQYF. CDR3 nucleotide sequence: TGTGCCATCAGTGAGGTACAGGGGGCCCCCTACGAGCAGTACTTC.